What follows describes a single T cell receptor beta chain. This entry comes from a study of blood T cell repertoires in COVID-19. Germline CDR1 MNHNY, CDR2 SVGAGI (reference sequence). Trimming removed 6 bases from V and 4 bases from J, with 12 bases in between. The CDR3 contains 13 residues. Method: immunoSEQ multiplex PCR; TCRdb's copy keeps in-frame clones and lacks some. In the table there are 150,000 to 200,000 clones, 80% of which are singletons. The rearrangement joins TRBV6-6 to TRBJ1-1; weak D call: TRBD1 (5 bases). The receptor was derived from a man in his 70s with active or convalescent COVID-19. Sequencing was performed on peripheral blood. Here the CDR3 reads CASSPGQSTEAFF. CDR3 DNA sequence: TGTGCCAGCAGCCCAGGACAAAGCACTGAAGCTTTCTTT.